These T cell receptor beta chains were read from a single sample in a study of blood T cell repertoires in COVID-19. Assay used: immunoSEQ multiplex PCR; TCRdb lists only in-frame clones, some missing. This sample yields 70,000 to 85,000 clones, of which roughly four fifths are seen a single time; 21% belongs to the top ten. Material: peripheral blood. The receptors stem from a human donor in a cohort sampled during active COVID-19. CDR3s include the opening cysteine and the closing phenylalanine or tryptophan.

j_call v_call cdr3_aa
TRBJ2-2 TRBV15 CATSRDRGGRGELFF
TRBJ2-7 TRBV5-1 CASSLAAGTPYEQYF
TRBJ2-3 TRBV28 CASSSFPGGASNTQYF
TRBJ2-5 TRBV2 CASSRPGYYQETQYF
TRBJ2-1 TRBV21-1 CASSKENSPDEQFF
TRBJ2-3 TRBV19 CASSISFTSGDARDF
TRBJ2-3 TRBV5-1 CASSAHRGTDTQYF
TRBJ2-3 TRBV7-9 CASSSGVDTDTQYF
TRBJ2-7 TRBV5-4 CASSRDRGYEQYF
TRBJ1-2 TRBV28 CASSFSPGGDGYTF
TRBJ2-4 TRBV28 CASSPSPSASHLGF
TRBJ2-7 TRBV28 CASSRPIGQSYEQYF
TRBJ2-1 TRBV7-6 CASSPTGDSSYNEQFF
TRBJ1-2 TRBV4-2 CASSPKERDRGRGYTF
TRBJ1-3 TRBV19 CASSPTVSGNTIYF
TRBJ2-1 TRBV7-2 CASSSWGGHYNEQFF
TRBJ1-2 TRBV3-1/TRBV3-2 CASSRGGGFSNGYTF
TRBJ2-5 TRBV10-1 CASSESDRTGPQRSGAPGRKTQYF
TRBJ1-2 TRBV21-1 CASEALWVGYGYTF
TRBJ1-1 TRBV5-1 CASSSDPERGLVHTEAFF
TRBJ2-3 TRBV5-1 CASNPGTVFTDTQYF
TRBJ2-3 TRBV18 CASAPGDSGDTQYF
TRBJ1-6 TRBV9 CASSAQAGGYNSPLHF
TRBJ2-4 TRBV5-1 CASSPTLSAKNIQYF
TRBJ2-1 TRBV3-1/TRBV3-2 CASSPSGGIYNEQFF
TRBJ1-4 TRBV2 CGWGQPGFNEKLFF
TRBJ2-2 TRBV29-1 CSVDEGAKLFF
TRBJ2-3 TRBV3-1/TRBV3-2 CASSRTSGGATDTQYF
TRBJ2-2 TRBV4-1 CASSISWAANTGELFF
TRBJ1-4 TRBV28 CASSSTNEKLFF
TRBJ1-5 TRBV5-5 CASSFQGAHGNQPQHF
TRBJ2-1 TRBV24-1 CATSAPGGTGVLNEQFF
TRBJ2-5 TRBV5-4 CASSLSSGRGETQYF
TRBJ2-1 TRBV2 CASTDREGEQFF
TRBJ2-6 TRBV2 CASSESGHSTGSGANVLTF
TRBJ1-4 TRBV4-1 CASSQARRTNEKLFF
TRBJ2-5 TRBV5-5 CASSPGTVQETQYF
TRBJ1-4 TRBV2 CASSQDRTNEKLFF
TRBJ1-1 TRBV24-1 CATSEGREAFF
TRBJ1-5 TRBV5-1 CASSVTGLSNQPQHF
TRBJ2-7 TRBV28 CASRRPWQGPYEQYF